One T cell receptor beta chain is described in this entry. Germline loops: CDR1 MGHDK, CDR2 SYGVNS. The V and J ends lost 9 bases and 4 bases, in that order; junction bases with no gene match: 17. The CDR3 is made up of 16 amino acids. These data originate in a study of T cells in Graves' hyperthyroidism and ophthalmopathy. RNA transcripts served as the template for amplifying TCR beta CDR3 regions. The HTBI primer set was used in a first-round RT-PCR of the TCR CDR3. TCRdb re-analysed the multiplex PCR reads in MiXCR, keeping a single row per CDR3 protein. This table has more than 500,000 distinct CDR3 sequences, over 45% appearing once.

The sequenced sample consisted of peripheral blood or thyroid tissue (not recorded which). The TCR comes from an adult woman with Graves' disease, either hyperthyroidism or ophthalmopathy (not recorded which). The chain uses TRBV25-1 and TRBJ1-2, with 7 bases identical to TRBD1. Written as DNA, the CDR3 is TGTGCCAGTAGTATCTCGTCAGGGGGATGGATCTATGGCTACACCTTC. It codes for CASSISSGGWIYGYTF.